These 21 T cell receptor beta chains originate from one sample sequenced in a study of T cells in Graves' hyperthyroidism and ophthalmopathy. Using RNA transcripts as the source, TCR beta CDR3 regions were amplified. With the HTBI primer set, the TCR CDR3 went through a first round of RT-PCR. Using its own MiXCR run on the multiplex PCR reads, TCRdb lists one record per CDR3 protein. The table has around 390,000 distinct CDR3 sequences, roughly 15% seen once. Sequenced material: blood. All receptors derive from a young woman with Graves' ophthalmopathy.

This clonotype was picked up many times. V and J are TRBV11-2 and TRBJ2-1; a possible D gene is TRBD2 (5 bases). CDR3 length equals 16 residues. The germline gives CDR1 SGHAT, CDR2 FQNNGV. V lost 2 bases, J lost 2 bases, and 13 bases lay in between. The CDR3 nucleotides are TGTGCCAGCAGCTTATCCTCGGGGAAAACCTACAATGAGCAGTTCTTC. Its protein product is CASSLSSGKTYNEQFF. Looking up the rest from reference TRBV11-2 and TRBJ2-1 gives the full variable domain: EAGVAQSPRYKIIEKRQSVAFWCNPISGHATLYWYQQILGQGPKLLIQFQNNGVVDDSQLPKDRFSAERLKGVDSTLKIQPAKLEDSAVYLCASSLSSGKTYNEQFFGPGTRLTVL.

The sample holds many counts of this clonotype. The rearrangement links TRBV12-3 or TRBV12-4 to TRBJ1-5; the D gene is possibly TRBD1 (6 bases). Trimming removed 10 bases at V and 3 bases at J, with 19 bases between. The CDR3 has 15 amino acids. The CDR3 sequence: CATYPYRALNQPQHF. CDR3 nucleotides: TGTGCCACCTACCCTTACAGGGCCCTCAATCAGCCCCAGCATTTT.

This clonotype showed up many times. The DNA for the CDR3 is TGCAGTGCTAGAGATCCCGGACGGAAAGCGAACACCGGGGAGCTGTTTTTT. It yields the protein CSARDPGRKANTGELFF. This chain uses TRBV20-1 with TRBJ2-2; D not certain. This CDR3 contains 17 residues. Trimming removed 0 bases from V and 0 bases from J, with 14 bases in between. CDR1 and CDR2 (germline): DFQATT, SNEGSKA (reference sequence).

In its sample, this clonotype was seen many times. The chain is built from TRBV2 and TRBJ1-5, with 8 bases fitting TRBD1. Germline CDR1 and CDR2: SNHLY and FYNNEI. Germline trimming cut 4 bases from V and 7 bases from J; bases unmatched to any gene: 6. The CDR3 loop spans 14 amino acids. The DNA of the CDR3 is TGTGCCAGCAGTGTAGGACAGGGAGGACAGCCCCAGCATTTT. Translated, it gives CASSVGQGGQPQHF.

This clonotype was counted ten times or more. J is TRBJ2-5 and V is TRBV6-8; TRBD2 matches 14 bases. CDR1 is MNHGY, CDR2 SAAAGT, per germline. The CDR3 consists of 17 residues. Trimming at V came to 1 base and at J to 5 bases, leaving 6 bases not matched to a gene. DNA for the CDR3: TGTGCCAGCAGTTACTGGGGACTAGCGGGGGATTCGGAGACCCAGTACTTC. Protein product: CASSYWGLAGDSETQYF.

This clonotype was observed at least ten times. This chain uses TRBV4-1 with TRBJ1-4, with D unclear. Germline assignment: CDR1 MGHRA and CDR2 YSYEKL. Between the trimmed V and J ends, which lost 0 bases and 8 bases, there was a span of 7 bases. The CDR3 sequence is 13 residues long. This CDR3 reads CASSQDSWEKLFF. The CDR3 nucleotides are TGCGCCAGCAGCCAAGACAGTTGGGAAAAACTGTTTTTT.

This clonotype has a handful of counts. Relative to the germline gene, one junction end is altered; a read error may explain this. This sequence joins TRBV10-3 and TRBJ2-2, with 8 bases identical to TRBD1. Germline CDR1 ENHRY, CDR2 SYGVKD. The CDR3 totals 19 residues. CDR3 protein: CAISGGSWDRQSNTGELFF. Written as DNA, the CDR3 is TGTGCTATCAGTGGGGGTTCTTGGGACAGGCAATCGAACACCGGGGAGCTGTTTTTT.

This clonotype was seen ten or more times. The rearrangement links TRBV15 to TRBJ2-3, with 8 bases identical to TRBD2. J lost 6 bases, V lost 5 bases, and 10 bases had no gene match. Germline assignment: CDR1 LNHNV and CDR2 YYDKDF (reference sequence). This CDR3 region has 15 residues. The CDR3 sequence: CATSPRTGGADTQYF. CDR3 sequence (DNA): TGTGCCACCAGCCCCCGAACGGGGGGGGCGGATACGCAGTATTTT.

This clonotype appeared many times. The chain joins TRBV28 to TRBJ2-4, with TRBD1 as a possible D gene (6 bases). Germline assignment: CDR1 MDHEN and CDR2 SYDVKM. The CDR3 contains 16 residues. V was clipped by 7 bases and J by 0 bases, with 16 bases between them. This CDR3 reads CASTDLMTGAKNIQYF. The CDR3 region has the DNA TGTGCCAGCACTGACCTGATGACAGGAGCCAAAAACATTCAGTACTTC.

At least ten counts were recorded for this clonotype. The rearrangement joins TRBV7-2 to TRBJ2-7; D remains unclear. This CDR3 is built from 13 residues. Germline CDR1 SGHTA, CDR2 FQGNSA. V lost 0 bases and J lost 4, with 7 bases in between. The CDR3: CASSLAPRYEQYF. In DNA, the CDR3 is TGTGCCAGCAGCTTAGCCCCTAGATACGAGCAGTACTTC.

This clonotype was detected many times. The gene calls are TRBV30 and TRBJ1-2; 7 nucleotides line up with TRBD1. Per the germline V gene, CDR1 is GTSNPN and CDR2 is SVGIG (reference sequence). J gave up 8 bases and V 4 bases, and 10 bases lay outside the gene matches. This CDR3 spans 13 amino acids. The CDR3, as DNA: TGTGCCTGGAAAAGCGAGGGGGCAGGGGGCTACACCTTC. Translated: CAWKSEGAGGYTF.

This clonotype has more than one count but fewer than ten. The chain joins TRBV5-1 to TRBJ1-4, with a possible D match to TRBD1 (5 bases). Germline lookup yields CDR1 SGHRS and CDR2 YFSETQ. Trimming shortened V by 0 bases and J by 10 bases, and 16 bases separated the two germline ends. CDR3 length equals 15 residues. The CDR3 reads CASSLAGAGYRKLFF. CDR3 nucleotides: TGCGCCAGCAGCTTGGCTGGGGCTGGCTATAGAAAACTGTTTTTT.

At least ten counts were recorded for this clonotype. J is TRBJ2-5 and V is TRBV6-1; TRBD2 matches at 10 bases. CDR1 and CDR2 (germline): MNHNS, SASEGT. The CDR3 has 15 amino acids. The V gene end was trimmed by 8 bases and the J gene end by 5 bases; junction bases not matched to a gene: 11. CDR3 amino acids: CASRIAGGFWETQYF. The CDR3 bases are TGTGCCAGCCGGATAGCGGGGGGCTTTTGGGAGACCCAGTACTTC.

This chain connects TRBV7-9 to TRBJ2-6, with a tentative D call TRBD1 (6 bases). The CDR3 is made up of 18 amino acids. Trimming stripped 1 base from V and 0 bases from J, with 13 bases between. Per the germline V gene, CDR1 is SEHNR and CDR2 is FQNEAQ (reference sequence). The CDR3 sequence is CASSLDQGRFSGANVLTF. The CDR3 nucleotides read TGTGCCAGCAGCTTAGATCAGGGGCGCTTCTCTGGGGCCAACGTCCTGACTTTC.

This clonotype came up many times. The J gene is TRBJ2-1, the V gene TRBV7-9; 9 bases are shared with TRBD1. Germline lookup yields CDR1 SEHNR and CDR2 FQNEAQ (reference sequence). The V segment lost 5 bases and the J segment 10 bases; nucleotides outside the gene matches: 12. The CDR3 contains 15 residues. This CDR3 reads CASSRLGTGGREQFF. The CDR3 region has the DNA TGTGCCAGCAGCCGACTCGGAACAGGGGGCCGGGAGCAGTTCTTC. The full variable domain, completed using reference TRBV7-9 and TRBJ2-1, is DTGVSQNPRHKITKRGQNVTFRCDPISEHNRLYWYRQTLGQGPEFLTYFQNEAQLEKSRLLSDRFSAERPKGSFSTLEIQRTEQGDSAMYLCASSRLGTGGREQFFGPGTRLTVL.

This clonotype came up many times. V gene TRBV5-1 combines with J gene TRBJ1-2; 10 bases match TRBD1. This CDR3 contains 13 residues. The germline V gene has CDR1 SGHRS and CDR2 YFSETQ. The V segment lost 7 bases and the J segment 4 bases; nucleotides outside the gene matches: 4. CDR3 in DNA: TGCGCCAGCGCGGGGACAGGGGCCTATGGCTACACCTTC. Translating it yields CASAGTGAYGYTF.

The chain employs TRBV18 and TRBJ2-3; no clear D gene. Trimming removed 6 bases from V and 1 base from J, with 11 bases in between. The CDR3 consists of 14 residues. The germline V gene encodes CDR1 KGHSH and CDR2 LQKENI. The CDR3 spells CASSLEVRTDTQYF. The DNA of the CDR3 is TGTGCCAGCTCCCTAGAGGTTCGCACAGATACGCAGTATTTT.

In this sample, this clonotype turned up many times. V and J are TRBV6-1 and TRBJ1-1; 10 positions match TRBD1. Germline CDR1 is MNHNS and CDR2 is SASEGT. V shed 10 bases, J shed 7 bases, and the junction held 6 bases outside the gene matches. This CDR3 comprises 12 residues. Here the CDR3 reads CAITDRGGEAFF. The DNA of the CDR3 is TGTGCCATCACGGACAGGGGGGGTGAAGCTTTCTTT.

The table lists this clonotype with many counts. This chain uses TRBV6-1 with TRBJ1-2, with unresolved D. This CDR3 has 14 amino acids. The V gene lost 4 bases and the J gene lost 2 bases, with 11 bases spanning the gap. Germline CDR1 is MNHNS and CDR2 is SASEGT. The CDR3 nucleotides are TGTGCCAGCAGTGTTGTCAGACCCAACTATGGCTACACCTTC. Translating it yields CASSVVRPNYGYTF.

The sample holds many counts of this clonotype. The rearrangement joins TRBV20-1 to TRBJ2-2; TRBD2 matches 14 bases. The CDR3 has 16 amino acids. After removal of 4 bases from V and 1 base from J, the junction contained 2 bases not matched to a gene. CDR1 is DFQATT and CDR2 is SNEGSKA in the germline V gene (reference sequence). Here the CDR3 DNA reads TGCAGTGCTACGGGACTAGCGGGGGTGAACACCGGGGAGCTGTTTTTT. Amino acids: CSATGLAGVNTGELFF.

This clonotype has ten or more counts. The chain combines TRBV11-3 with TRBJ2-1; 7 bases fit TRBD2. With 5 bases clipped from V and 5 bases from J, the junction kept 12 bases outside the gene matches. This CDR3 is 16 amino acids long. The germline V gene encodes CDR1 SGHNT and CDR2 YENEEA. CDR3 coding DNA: TGTGCCAGCAGCCCGAAATCTAGCCGGGGGGACAATGAGCAGTTCTTC. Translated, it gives CASSPKSSRGDNEQFF.